These 9 T cell receptor beta chains came from one sample sequenced in a study of blood T cell repertoires in COVID-19. The table came from immunoSEQ multiplex PCR; TCRdb's copy has only in-frame clones and leaves some out. This table holds approximately 220,000 clones, about four fifths found once. The sample consisted of peripheral blood. These receptors all stem from a woman aged 60-75 years with acute or convalescent COVID-19.

The chain has TRBV6-6 and TRBJ1-2; 8 bases are a match to TRBD1. With V trimmed by 4 bases and J by 6 bases, 7 bases remained unmatched. The CDR3 has 14 amino acids. Germline lookup yields CDR1 MNHNY and CDR2 SVGAGI (reference sequence). CDR3 loop: CASSSQQGVHGYTF. CDR3 in DNA: TGTGCCAGCAGTTCCCAACAGGGGGTCCATGGCTACACCTTC.

This clone was found a few times. The chain links TRBV28 to TRBJ2-3; TRBD2 aligns across 7 bases. Germline assignment: CDR1 MDHEN and CDR2 SYDVKM. The CDR3 is 13 amino acids. CDR3 loop: CGSLAGGTDTQYF. The CDR3 DNA is TGTGGAAGCTTGGCGGGGGGCACAGATACGCAGTATTTT.

J is TRBJ2-1 and V is TRBV28; 8 bases are shared with TRBD1. V trimming: 5 bases; J trimming: 3 bases; junction bases outside the gene matches: 6. Germline V CDR1 and CDR2: MDHEN, SYDVKM. The CDR3 extends over 15 amino acids. In nucleotides, the CDR3 is TGTGCCAGCAGTCCCAGGGGGCGACTCTACAATGAGCAGTTCTTC. Translated, it gives CASSPRGRLYNEQFF.

The chain couples TRBV15 to TRBJ1-2; D gene ambiguous. Trimming cost V 0 bases and J 6 bases, with 8 bases left between them. The CDR3 length is 13 residues. Germline values: CDR1 LNHNV, CDR2 YYDKDF (reference sequence). The CDR3 nucleotides are TGTGCCACCAGCAGAGATTACCTAAATGGCTACACCTTC. Amino acids: CATSRDYLNGYTF.

This chain links TRBV19 with TRBJ2-2; D ambiguous. The V gene's germline CDR1 is LNHDA and CDR2 SQIVND (reference sequence). V was pared by 10 bases and J by 4 bases, with 10 bases between. The CDR3 spans 12 residues. CDR3 loop: CATRWSTGELFF. The CDR3 coding sequence is TGTGCCACCAGATGGTCCACCGGGGAGCTGTTTTTT.

V is TRBV6-5 and J is TRBJ1-5; D might be TRBD1 (5 bases). V shed 7 bases and J shed 3 bases, with 13 bases lying between them. This CDR3 has 14 amino acids. Germline V gene sequence: CDR1 MNHEY, CDR2 SVGAGI. The CDR3 protein is CASTATATNQPQHF. The CDR3 coding sequence is TGTGCCAGCACGGCGACAGCTACCAATCAGCCCCAGCATTTT.

The gene calls are TRBV2 and TRBJ2-5; no clear D gene. The germline CDR1 and CDR2 sequences are SNHLY and FYNNEI. This CDR3 region has 13 residues. V was shortened by 3 bases and J by 5 bases, with 10 bases between the two germline ends. In nucleotides, the CDR3 is TGTGCCAGCAGTGACTCCAGGCCGGAGACCCAGTACTTC. Amino acid sequence: CASSDSRPETQYF. The full variable domain, completed using reference TRBV2 and TRBJ2-5, is EPEVTQTPSHQVTQMGQEVILRCVPISNHLYFYWYRQILGQKVEFLVSFYNNEISEKSEIFDDQFSVERPDGSNFTLKIRSTKLEDSAMYFCASSDSRPETQYFGPGTRLLVL.

The chain joins TRBV6-5 to TRBJ2-1, with D possibly matching TRBD1 (5 bases). The ends were cut back, 11 bases at V and 6 bases at J, with 20 bases in the middle. This CDR3 has 14 amino acids. Looked up from germline, CDR1 is MNHEY and CDR2 is SVGAGI. The CDR3 spells CAVRAQGRINEQFF. CDR3 DNA sequence: TGTGCCGTAAGGGCCCAGGGCAGGATCAATGAGCAGTTCTTC.

The chain joins TRBV19 to TRBJ1-5, with a tentative D call TRBD1 (6 bases). Germline V gives CDR1 LNHDA, CDR2 SQIVND (reference sequence). The CDR3 is made up of 14 amino acids. Trimming shortened V by 4 bases and J by 5 bases, and 12 bases separated the two germline ends. DNA for the CDR3: TGTGCCAGTAGTAGCCCATCAGGGGATCAGCCCCAGCATTTT. This sequence encodes CASSSPSGDQPQHF.